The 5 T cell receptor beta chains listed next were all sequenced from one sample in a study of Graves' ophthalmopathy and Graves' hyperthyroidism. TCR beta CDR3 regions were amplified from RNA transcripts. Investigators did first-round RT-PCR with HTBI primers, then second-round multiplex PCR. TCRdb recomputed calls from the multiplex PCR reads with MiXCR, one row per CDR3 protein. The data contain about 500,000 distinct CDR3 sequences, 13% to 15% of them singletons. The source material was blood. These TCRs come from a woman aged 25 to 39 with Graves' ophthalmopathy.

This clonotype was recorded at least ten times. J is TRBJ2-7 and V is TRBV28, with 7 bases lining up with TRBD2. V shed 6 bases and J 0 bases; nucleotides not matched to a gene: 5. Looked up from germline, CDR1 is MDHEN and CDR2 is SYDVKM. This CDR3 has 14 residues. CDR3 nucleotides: TGTGCCAGCAGCTGGGGGGGGAGCTCCTACGAGCAGTACTTC. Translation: CASSWGGSSYEQYF.

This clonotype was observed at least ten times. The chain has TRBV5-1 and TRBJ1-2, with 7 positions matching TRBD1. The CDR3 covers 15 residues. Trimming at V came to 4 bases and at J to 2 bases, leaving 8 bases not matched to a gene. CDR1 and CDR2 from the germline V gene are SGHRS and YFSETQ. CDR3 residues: CASSRGQNLNYGYTF. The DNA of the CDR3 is TGCGCCAGCAGCAGGGGACAGAACCTAAACTATGGCTACACCTTC.

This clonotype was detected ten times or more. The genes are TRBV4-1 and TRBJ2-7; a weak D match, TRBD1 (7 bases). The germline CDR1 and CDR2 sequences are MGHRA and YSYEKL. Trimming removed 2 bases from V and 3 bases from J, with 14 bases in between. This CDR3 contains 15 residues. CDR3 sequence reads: CASSQRGTDHYEQYF. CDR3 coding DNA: TGCGCCAGCAGCCAACGCGGGACAGACCACTACGAGCAGTACTTC.

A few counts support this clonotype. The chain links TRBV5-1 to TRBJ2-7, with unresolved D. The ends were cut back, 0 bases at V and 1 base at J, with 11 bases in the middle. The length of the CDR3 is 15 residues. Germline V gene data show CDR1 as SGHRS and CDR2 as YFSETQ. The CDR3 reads CASSLEAVQSYEQYF. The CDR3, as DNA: TGCGCCAGCAGCTTGGAGGCGGTACAGTCCTACGAGCAGTACTTC.

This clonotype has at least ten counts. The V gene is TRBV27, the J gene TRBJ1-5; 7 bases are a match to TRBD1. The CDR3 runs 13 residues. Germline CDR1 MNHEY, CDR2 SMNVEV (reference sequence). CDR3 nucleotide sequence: TGTGGGGTGGAGGGGGCTAGCAATCAGCCCCAGCATTTT. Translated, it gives CGVEGASNQPQHF.